A selection of T cell receptor beta chains follows, all from one sample in a study of PD-L1 blockade in urothelial cancer. TCRdb keeps only in-frame clones here, not all; method: immunoSEQ multiplex PCR. This table has roughly 77,000 clones, 84% appearing once. Source: PBMCs, taken around atezolizumab (anti-PD-L1) treatment. All receptors come from a woman aged 70-85 years with urothelial cancer. Each CDR3 is given with its conserved first and last residue. The D gene is left open where the match is weak. Clone size, where shown, is once, few, many, or a class for clones that have expanded.

j_call: TRBJ1-1
clone_size: .
v_call: TRBV19
d_call: TRBD1
cdr3_nt: TGTGCCAGTAGTATAGGGACAGGGAACACTGAAGCTTTCTTT
cdr3_aa: CASSIGTGNTEAFF

j_call: TRBJ2-3
clone_size: .
v_call: TRBV5-1
d_call: .
cdr3_nt: TGCGCCAGCAGCTCAAGCCTCACGGGGGGCGGCAGGGATACGCAGTATTTT
cdr3_aa: CASSSSLTGGGRDTQYF

j_call: TRBJ1-3
clone_size: .
v_call: TRBV11-2
d_call: TRBD1
cdr3_nt: TGTGCCAGCAGCCCCCCTAGGGGGACAGGGGGTTACTCTGGAAACACCATATATTTT
cdr3_aa: CASSPPRGTGGYSGNTIYF

j_call: TRBJ1-6
clone_size: few
v_call: TRBV7-9
d_call: .
cdr3_nt: TGTGCCAGCAGCTTAGGACAGGTCAATTCACCCCTCCACTTT
cdr3_aa: CASSLGQVNSPLHF

j_call: TRBJ1-1
clone_size: .
v_call: TRBV4-1
d_call: .
cdr3_nt: TGCGCCAGCAGCCAAGAGGGGGGACGGGGCTACTTCTTT
cdr3_aa: CASSQEGGRGYFF

j_call: TRBJ1-2
clone_size: .
v_call: TRBV7-9
d_call: .
cdr3_nt: TGTGCCAGCAGCTCACAAAATGTGAATGGCTACACCTTC
cdr3_aa: CASSSQNVNGYTF

j_call: TRBJ2-3
clone_size: .
v_call: TRBV2
d_call: TRBD2
cdr3_nt: TGTGCCAGCAATGAAGCCGTAATGGGACTAGCGGGAGTAGGGGATACGCAGTATTTT
cdr3_aa: CASNEAVMGLAGVGDTQYF

j_call: TRBJ2-7
clone_size: .
v_call: TRBV18
d_call: TRBD2
cdr3_nt: TGTGCCAGCTCACCACAGGGGAGGGCTAACTACGAGCAGTACTTC
cdr3_aa: CASSPQGRANYEQYF

j_call: TRBJ1-6
clone_size: many
v_call: TRBV5-6
d_call: .
cdr3_nt: TGTGCCAGCAGCTCGGAGGGACTGAGTAATTCACCCCTCCACTTT
cdr3_aa: CASSSEGLSNSPLHF

j_call: TRBJ1-1
clone_size: .
v_call: TRBV11-2
d_call: TRBD1
cdr3_nt: TGTGCCAGCAGCTTAACAGGGGGCTCGTACACTGAAGCTTTCTTT
cdr3_aa: CASSLTGGSYTEAFF